These 14 T cell receptor beta chains came from one sample sequenced in a study of T cells in Graves' hyperthyroidism and ophthalmopathy. What was amplified from RNA transcripts were TCR beta CDR3 regions. HTBI primers were the set used in a first-round RT-PCR of the TCR CDR3. TCRdb itself ran the multiplex PCR reads through MiXCR, one entry per CDR3 protein. The sample includes approximately 410,000 distinct CDR3 sequences, roughly an eighth of them seen just once. The sample taken for sequencing was blood. All receptors come from a woman aged 18-29 years with Graves' hyperthyroidism.

This chain links TRBV29-1 with TRBJ1-1; the D gene is possibly TRBD1 (6 bases). CDR3 length equals 14 residues. Looked up from germline, CDR1 is SQVTM and CDR2 is ANQGSEA. The V end lost 4 bases, the J end lost 8 bases, and 20 bases lay between the germline ends. The CDR3 reads CSVGGGGANGEAFF. The CDR3 nucleotides read TGCAGCGTTGGGGGGGGGGGGGCTAATGGAGAAGCTTTCTTT.

This clonotype was picked up many times. This chain connects TRBV11-2 to TRBJ1-1; 7 nucleotides align to TRBD1. The CDR3 has 16 amino acids. Losses at the gene ends were 5 bases for V and 0 bases for J; bases not matched to a gene: 9. CDR1 and CDR2 (germline): SGHAT, FQNNGV. CDR3 bases: TGTGCCAGCAGCCCGGCGGGACAGACCTTGAACACTGAAGCTTTCTTT. It codes for CASSPAGQTLNTEAFF.

This clonotype was seen at least ten times. CDR3 protein: CASSLERGPLHF. In DNA form, the CDR3 reads TGTGCCAGCAGCTTAGAAAGGGGGCCCCTCCACTTT. The chain joins TRBV7-2 to TRBJ1-6; TRBD1 might be the D (6 bases). V was shortened by 1 base and J by 13 bases, with 8 bases between the two germline ends. The CDR3 runs to 12 residues. Germline-derived CDR1 and CDR2 are SGHTA and FQGNSA.

This clonotype has a count of ten or more. The gene calls are TRBV29-1 and TRBJ1-2, with a possible D match to TRBD1 (5 bases). The V gene's germline CDR1 is SQVTM and CDR2 ANQGSEA. V lost 3 bases, J lost 3 bases, and 17 bases lay in between. The CDR3 has 15 amino acids. The DNA for the CDR3 is TGCAGCGTTGATACGTTCGATGCAGGGTACTATGGCTACACCTTC. This translates into CSVDTFDAGYYGYTF.

This clonotype was seen many times. The chain is built from TRBV6-1 and TRBJ2-2; TRBD1 matches at 7 bases. Trimming at V came to 6 bases and at J to 3 bases, leaving 7 bases not matched to a gene. The CDR3 has 15 residues. Germline CDR1 and CDR2: MNHNS and SASEGT. CDR3 loop: CASRSDRVDTGELFF. Written as DNA, the CDR3 is TGTGCCAGCAGATCCGACAGGGTCGACACCGGGGAGCTGTTTTTT.

This rearrangement joins TRBV7-2 to TRBJ1-5; 8 bases agree with TRBD1. The CDR3 has 15 residues. V lost 5 bases, J lost 0 bases, and 3 bases stayed unmatched. CDR1 and CDR2 from the germline V gene are SGHTA and FQGNSA. CDR3: CASSVQGVSNQPQHF. The CDR3 nucleotides are TGTGCCAGCAGCGTACAGGGGGTTAGCAATCAGCCCCAGCATTTT.

There are many counts of this clonotype. The chain combines TRBV9 with TRBJ2-5, with D possibly matching TRBD2 (6 bases). Trimming stripped 0 bases from V and 5 bases from J, with 11 bases between. The CDR3 has 14 amino acids. CDR1 SGDLS and CDR2 YYNGEE come from the germline V gene. The CDR3 protein is CASSVAGTYETQYF. The CDR3 DNA reads as TGTGCCAGCAGCGTAGCTGGGACTTACGAGACCCAGTACTTC. The complete variable domain, with remaining parts taken from reference TRBV9 and TRBJ2-5, reads DSGVTQTPKHLITATGQRVTLRCSPRSGDLSVYWYQQSLDQGLQFLIQYYNGEERAKGNILERFSAQQFPDLHSELNLSSLELGDSALYFCASSVAGTYETQYFGPGTRLLVL.

To note about this clonotype: A read error may produce the germline difference seen at one junction end. This sequence joins TRBV5-1 and TRBJ2-7, with 9 bases aligning to TRBD2. CDR1 is SGHRS, CDR2 YFSETQ, per germline. There are 17 residues in the CDR3. The CDR3: CASSSRGASGTAYEQYF. CDR3 coding DNA: TGCGCCAGCAGCTCACGGGGGGCTAGCGGGACGGCCTATGAGCAGTACTTC.

This clonotype was counted ten times or more. The rearrangement uses TRBV20-1 and TRBJ2-1; D may be TRBD1 (6 bases). The CDR3 extends over 13 amino acids. V was shortened by 2 bases and J by 7 bases, with 12 bases between the two germline ends. CDR1 is DFQATT and CDR2 is SNEGSKA in the germline V gene (reference sequence). The CDR3, as DNA: TGCAGTGCTAGACAGAGGACAGAAAATGAGCAGTTCTTC. This gives the protein CSARQRTENEQFF.

This clonotype was seen ten or more times. The genes are TRBV18 and TRBJ1-4, with 7 bases identical to TRBD1. Trimming removed 3 bases from V and 3 bases from J; junction bases left unmatched: 1. The germline V gene encodes CDR1 KGHSH and CDR2 LQKENI. The CDR3 is 14 amino acids. The CDR3 protein is CASSPQGANEKLFF. The CDR3 DNA sequence: TGTGCCAGCTCACCGCAGGGGGCTAATGAAAAACTGTTTTTT.

This clonotype was observed a handful of times. A much bigger clone sits one base away, suggesting this may be a read error. The chain is built from TRBV28 and TRBJ2-7, with D hard to call. The V gene lost 6 bases and the J gene lost 7 bases, with 16 bases spanning the gap. In germline, CDR1 is MDHEN, CDR2 SYDVKM. This CDR3 has 13 residues. The CDR3 reads CASREPNRNEQYF. CDR3 in DNA: TGTGCCAGCAGAGAACCCAACCGAAATGAGCAGTACTTC.

This clonotype came up many times. The genes are TRBV2 and TRBJ2-1, with D unclear. Germline CDR1 SNHLY, CDR2 FYNNEI. V lost 5 bases and J 7 bases, leaving 9 bases between the germline ends. The CDR3 spans 12 residues. This chain's CDR3 is CASSWTSNEQFF. Written as DNA, the CDR3 is TGTGCCAGCAGTTGGACGAGTAATGAGCAGTTCTTC.

At least ten counts were recorded for this clonotype. The rearrangement uses TRBV28 and TRBJ2-7, with TRBD1 as a possible D gene (6 bases). CDR1 is MDHEN and CDR2 is SYDVKM in the germline V gene. This CDR3 spans 13 amino acids. Trimming took off 3 bases at V and 5 bases at J, with 11 bases between the two ends. This chain's CDR3 is CASSFTGNHEQYF. Written as DNA, the CDR3 is TGTGCCAGCAGTTTCACAGGGAATCACGAGCAGTACTTC.

This clonotype was seen ten or more times. The chain is built from TRBV6-5 and TRBJ2-1, with D unclear. Germline V gene lookup returns CDR1 MNHEY and CDR2 SVGAGI. This CDR3 is 15 amino acids long. V was clipped by 0 bases and J by 8 bases, with 14 bases between them. CDR3 bases: TGTGCCAGCAGTTACTCCCGGGCCCTTAGGGATGAGCAGTTCTTC. Protein sequence: CASSYSRALRDEQFF.